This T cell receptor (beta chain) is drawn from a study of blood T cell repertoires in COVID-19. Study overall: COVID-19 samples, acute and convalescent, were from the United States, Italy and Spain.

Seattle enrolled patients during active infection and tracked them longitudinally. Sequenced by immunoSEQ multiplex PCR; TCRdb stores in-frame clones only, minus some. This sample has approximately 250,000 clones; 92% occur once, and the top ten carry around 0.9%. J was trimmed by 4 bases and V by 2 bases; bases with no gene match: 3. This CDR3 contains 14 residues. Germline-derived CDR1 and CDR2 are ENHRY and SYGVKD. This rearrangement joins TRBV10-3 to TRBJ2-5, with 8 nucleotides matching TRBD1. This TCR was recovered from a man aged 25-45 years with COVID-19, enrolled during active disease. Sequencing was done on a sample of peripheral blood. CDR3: CAISEPGQGETQYF. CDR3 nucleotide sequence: TGTGCCATCAGTGAGCCCGGACAGGGAGAGACCCAGTACTTC.